This T cell receptor beta chain was retrieved from a study of CXCR3-negative and CXCR3-positive naive CD8 T cells. Study results and limitations: TRB CDR3 properties were used to infer TCR strength, and surface CD5 was comparable between naive subsets. TRB CDR3s of CXCR3-positive naive cells were more hydrophobic than those of CXCR3-negative naive cells.

CDR3 size: 15 residues. CDR1 SGHNT and CDR2 YYREEE come from the germline V gene (reference sequence). All TRB cDNA libraries came from 5' RACE performed with UMI labels. TCRdb re-called the 5' RACE reads and catalogs CDR3 proteins one per entry, DNA excluded. The table counts more than 100,000 distinct CDR3 sequences; roughly 0.39% lies in the top ten. On this clonotype: Its specificity is not known.

Naive CD8+ T cells showed a CD45RO-CCR7+CD27+CD95- phenotype. This clonotype was sampled from a human donor in good health. Some clones in this sample may be carry-over from other donors' samples. The rearrangement links TRBV5-4 to TRBJ2-3; there is no DNA to check the TCRdb D call of TRBD2. Source material: naive CXCR3+ CD8+ T cells from blood. Specified subset: CD45RO-CCR7+CD27+CD95- naive CD8+ T cells expressing CXCR3 (TNR3+). CDR3 protein: CASSFLAGPTDTQYF.